The 32 T cell receptor beta chains below come from one sample, sequenced in a study of cytomegalovirus exposure and HLA in healthy donors. Repertoires were generated with immunoSEQ multiplex PCR, while TCRdb's copy carries only in-frame clones and drops some. Of 200,000 to 300,000 clones in the sample, around 85% are singletons; the top ten hold around 1.2%. Material: PBMCs. These receptors all stem from a woman in her 30s in good health and CMV-seropositive.

The chain recombines TRBV20-1 with TRBJ2-7, with 7 bases lining up with TRBD1. The CDR3 is 11 residues long. V lost 5 bases to trimming and J lost 7 bases; unmatched junction nucleotides: 5. Germline values: CDR1 DFQATT, CDR2 SNEGSKA (reference sequence). Written as DNA, the CDR3 is TGCAGTGCTTCGTCAGGGGGTGAGCAGTACTTC. Residues: CSASSGGEQYF.

This clone was seen just once. This chain links TRBV4-1 with TRBJ1-1; weak D call: TRBD1 (6 bases). Trimming removed 3 bases at V and 1 base at J, with 9 bases between. The germline gives CDR1 MGHRA, CDR2 YSYEKL. This CDR3 region has 14 residues. In DNA, the CDR3 is TGCGCCAGCAGCCATGGGGACACGAACACTGAAGCTTTCTTT. It codes for CASSHGDTNTEAFF.

This clone was observed a single time. The chain has TRBV29-1 and TRBJ1-1; possibly TRBD1 for D (6 bases). Germline CDR1 reads SQVTM; CDR2 reads ANQGSEA. The CDR3 extends over 13 amino acids. The CDR3 protein is CSVLGQLNTEAFF. The DNA of the CDR3 is TGCAGTGTTCTCGGACAGCTGAACACTGAAGCTTTCTTT.

CDR3 DNA: TGTGCCAGCAGTTCCTGGACAGAAAGCACAGATACGCAGTATTTT. It specifies CASSSWTESTDTQYF. The chain has TRBV27 and TRBJ2-3, with a possible D match to TRBD1 (6 bases). The CDR3 is 15 amino acids. Trimming removed 4 bases from V and 0 bases from J, with 11 bases in between. The V gene's germline CDR1 is MNHEY and CDR2 SMNVEV (reference sequence).

The chain recombines TRBV5-4 with TRBJ1-4, with 9 bases that match TRBD1. This CDR3 spans 16 amino acids. V lost 3 bases, J lost 8 bases, and 11 bases stayed unmatched. CDR1 and CDR2 (germline): SGHNT, YYREEE (reference sequence). The CDR3 DNA sequence: TGTGCCAGCAGCTCGGTCCCACAGGGGGCGAAGGAAAAACTGTTTTTT. Translating it yields CASSSVPQGAKEKLFF.

The J gene is TRBJ2-3, the V gene TRBV27, with D maybe TRBD2 (7 bases). From germline, CDR1 is MNHEY and CDR2 SMNVEV (reference sequence). The CDR3 runs 15 residues. V lost 9 bases, J lost 5 bases, and 21 bases lay in between. CDR3 region: CASGLGGFLVDTQYF. The CDR3 DNA reads TGTGCCAGTGGACTAGGGGGATTTCTAGTAGATACGCAGTATTTT.

The chain has TRBV15 and TRBJ2-7, with D tentatively TRBD1 (6 bases). CDR1 and CDR2 (germline): LNHNV, YYDKDF (reference sequence). The CDR3 totals 13 residues. V was trimmed by 5 bases and J by 2 bases, leaving 10 bases between them. CDR3 sequence reads: CATSAGVTYEQYF. CDR3 DNA sequence: TGTGCCACCAGCGCAGGGGTAACCTACGAGCAGTACTTC. Full variable domain (missing parts from reference TRBV15 and TRBJ2-7): DAMVIQNPRYQVTQFGKPVTLSCSQTLNHNVMYWYQQKSSQAPKLLFHYYDKDFNNEADTPDNFQSRRPNTSFCFLDIRSPGLGDTAMYLCATSAGVTYEQYFGPGTRLTVT.

The genes are TRBV7-9 and TRBJ2-1, with TRBD2 identical over 9 bases. CDR3 size: 15 residues. The trim removed 4 bases at V and 2 bases at J, leaving 3 bases unmatched. CDR1 SEHNR and CDR2 FQNEAQ come from the germline V gene (reference sequence). The CDR3 region is CASSSTSGTYNEQFF. The CDR3 bases are TGTGCCAGCAGCTCGACTAGCGGCACCTACAATGAGCAGTTCTTC.

The chain uses TRBV27 and TRBJ2-3; D might be TRBD1 (6 bases). Between the trimmed V and J ends, which lost 3 bases and 4 bases, there was a span of 14 bases. Germline CDR1 reads MNHEY; CDR2 reads SMNVEV (reference sequence). The CDR3 consists of 15 residues. CDR3 region: CASSFMGRGADTQYF. In DNA, the CDR3 is TGTGCCAGCAGTTTCATGGGCAGGGGCGCAGATACGCAGTATTTT.

The chain is built from TRBV10-1 and TRBJ2-1; 9 positions agree with TRBD2. The CDR3 runs 17 residues. The germline CDR1 and CDR2 sequences are WNHNN and SYGVQD (reference sequence). Unmatched junction bases numbered 7, after V lost 4 bases and J lost 0 bases. The chain's CDR3 is CASSARLADSSYNEQFF. The CDR3 nucleotides are TGCGCCAGCAGTGCCCGACTAGCGGATAGCTCCTACAATGAGCAGTTCTTC.

The chain is built from TRBV9 and TRBJ2-3; 9 nucleotides line up with TRBD1. The germline gives CDR1 SGDLS, CDR2 YYNGEE. The CDR3 sequence is 16 residues long. V gave up 0 bases and J gave up 2 bases; unmatched junction bases: 4. CDR3 residues: CASSVVGQGDTDTQYF. As DNA, the CDR3 is TGTGCCAGCAGCGTAGTGGGACAGGGCGACACAGATACGCAGTATTTT.

V gene TRBV15 combines with J gene TRBJ2-4; D remains unclear. This CDR3 is 14 amino acids long. The V and J ends lost 0 bases and 4 bases respectively, with 7 bases between them. Germline V gene lookup returns CDR1 LNHNV and CDR2 YYDKDF (reference sequence). In DNA form, the CDR3 reads TGTGCCACCAGCAGAGATCAACAGAAAAACATTCAGTACTTC. Residues: CATSRDQQKNIQYF.

The V call is TRBV28, the J call TRBJ1-2; D is perhaps TRBD1 (6 bases). V shed 7 bases and J shed 8 bases, with 17 bases lying between them. The CDR3 is 13 amino acids. CDR1 MDHEN and CDR2 SYDVKM come from the germline V gene. The CDR3 region has the DNA TGTGCCAGCACCGGACAGCCGGAATCGGGCTACACCTTC. Amino acid sequence: CASTGQPESGYTF.

The chain uses TRBV11-2 and TRBJ2-1; 7 nucleotides agree with TRBD2. The V gene's germline CDR1 is SGHAT and CDR2 FQNNGV. Unmatched junction bases numbered 7, after V lost 5 bases and J lost 0 bases. CDR3 length equals 16 residues. CDR3 residues: CASSRVAGASYNEQFF. In DNA form, the CDR3 reads TGTGCCAGCAGCCGGGTGGCGGGAGCCTCCTACAATGAGCAGTTCTTC. Combining the CDR3 with reference TRBV11-2 and TRBJ2-1 gives the whole variable domain EAGVAQSPRYKIIEKRQSVAFWCNPISGHATLYWYQQILGQGPKLLIQFQNNGVVDDSQLPKDRFSAERLKGVDSTLKIQPAKLEDSAVYLCASSRVAGASYNEQFFGPGTRLTVL.

This clone was seen a single time. Here the CDR3 DNA reads TGTGCCAGCACCAACCGCAGGGGTTCTGCTGAAGCTTTCTTT. This encodes CASTNRRGSAEAFF. The gene calls are TRBV28 and TRBJ1-1; tentatively, D is TRBD1 (6 bases). CDR1 and CDR2 from the germline V gene are MDHEN and SYDVKM. Trimming cost V 7 bases and J 6 bases, with 18 bases left between them. The CDR3 totals 14 residues.

This clone was observed a few times. This chain joins TRBV30 and TRBJ1-1, with D unclear. Germline CDR1 and CDR2: GTSNPN and SVGIG (reference sequence). This CDR3 is built from 13 residues. Trimming shortened V by 4 bases and J by 0 bases, and 9 bases separated the two germline ends. The CDR3 spells CAWTLDLNTEAFF. The CDR3 nucleotides read TGTGCCTGGACCCTTGACTTGAACACTGAAGCTTTCTTT.

The chain combines TRBV2 with TRBJ2-2, with D possibly being TRBD2 (5 bases). Trimming took 6 bases from V and 7 from J, leaving 12 bases between them. Germline-derived CDR1 and CDR2 are SNHLY and FYNNEI. This CDR3 region has 13 residues. The CDR3 DNA is TGTGCCAGCAGGAGGGATCGCGACGGGGAGCTGTTTTTT. This sequence encodes CASRRDRDGELFF.

This rearrangement joins TRBV5-4 to TRBJ1-2; D is perhaps TRBD1 (5 bases). Germline V gives CDR1 SGHNT, CDR2 YYREEE (reference sequence). This CDR3 is 14 amino acids long. Between the trimmed V and J ends, which lost 0 bases and 3 bases, there was a span of 9 bases. CDR3 in amino acids: CASSLGDRHYGYTF. The CDR3 nucleotides read TGTGCCAGCAGCTTGGGTGACAGACACTATGGCTACACCTTC.

This clone has a count of ten or more. The rearrangement joins TRBV18 to TRBJ1-1; D gene ambiguous. Germline values: CDR1 KGHSH, CDR2 LQKENI. The CDR3 covers 13 residues. V was shortened by 4 bases and J by 3 bases, with 9 bases between the two germline ends. The CDR3: CASSQVRDTEAFF. The CDR3 region has the DNA TGTGCCAGCTCACAGGTGAGGGACACTGAAGCTTTCTTT. Supplemented by reference TRBV18 and TRBJ1-1, the full variable domain reads NAGVMQNPRHLVRRRGQEARLRCSPMKGHSHVYWYRQLPEEGLKFMVYLQKENIIDESGMPKERFSAEFPKEGPSILRIQQVVRGDSAAYFCASSQVRDTEAFFGQGTRLTVV.

The chain employs TRBV6-4 and TRBJ1-1; D might be TRBD1 (5 bases). Trimming pared 9 bases from V and 1 base from J, leaving 12 bases between. This CDR3 region has 13 residues. CDR1 is MRHNA, CDR2 SNTAGT, per germline. The CDR3 spells CARVDSRNTEAFF. The CDR3 bases are TGTGCCAGAGTCGACAGTAGGAACACTGAAGCTTTCTTT.

V usage is TRBV4-1 and J usage is TRBJ1-1, with D hard to call. Per the germline V gene, CDR1 is MGHRA and CDR2 is YSYEKL. Trimming left V 0 bases short and J 1 base short, with 9 bases between. CDR3 length: 15 residues. CDR3 in DNA: TGCGCCAGCAGCCAAGATGATTCGGGGAACACTGAAGCTTTCTTT. Its protein is CASSQDDSGNTEAFF.

The gene calls are TRBV27 and TRBJ2-1, with TRBD2 identical over 8 bases. Germline CDR1 MNHEY, CDR2 SMNVEV (reference sequence). CDR3 size: 15 residues. V lost 4 bases to trimming and J lost 10 bases; unmatched junction nucleotides: 12. The CDR3 sequence: CASSSTSFSGNEQFF. The CDR3 coding sequence is TGTGCCAGCAGTTCAACCTCCTTTAGCGGGAACGAGCAGTTCTTC.

This clone was recorded only once. This chain joins TRBV6-1 and TRBJ2-1; TRBD2 is a possible D gene (6 bases). The CDR3 runs 13 residues. CDR1 and CDR2 (germline): MNHNS, SASEGT. V was clipped by 11 bases and J by 0 bases, with 11 bases between them. CDR3 residues: CAAGRSSYNEQFF. Written as DNA, the CDR3 is TGTGCCGCGGGGAGGAGCTCCTACAATGAGCAGTTCTTC.

This clone occurred a few times. The chain recombines TRBV30 with TRBJ1-5, with TRBD1 identical over 8 bases. CDR1 GTSNPN and CDR2 SVGIG come from the germline V gene (reference sequence). This CDR3 spans 17 amino acids. The J segment lost 0 bases and the V segment lost 2 bases, leaving 9 bases of the junction unmatched. The CDR3 sequence: CAWSSDRATYSNQPQHF. CDR3 bases: TGTGCCTGGAGTTCGGACAGGGCTACGTATAGCAATCAGCCCCAGCATTTT.

This clone was observed a single time. This chain uses TRBV6-5 with TRBJ2-3; D call uncertain. The V and J ends lost 5 bases and 3 bases respectively, with 3 bases between them. This CDR3 spans 11 amino acids. Germline CDR1 MNHEY, CDR2 SVGAGI. The CDR3 is CASSTTDTQYF. CDR3 DNA sequence: TGTGCCAGCAGTACTACAGATACGCAGTATTTT.

The chain links TRBV4-2 to TRBJ1-2; unclear D gene. V was cut by 2 bases and J by 5 bases, with 21 bases left in between. The CDR3 contains 17 residues. Looked up from germline, CDR1 is LGHNA and CDR2 is YNFKEQ. The CDR3 reads CASSQSTSGERKYGYTF. Written as DNA, the CDR3 is TGTGCCAGCAGCCAATCGACTTCCGGGGAGAGGAAGTATGGCTACACCTTC.

This clone has more than one count but fewer than ten. The rearrangement links TRBV18 to TRBJ1-1, with D possibly matching TRBD1 (6 bases). Trimming took 6 bases from V and 7 from J, leaving 15 bases between them. The CDR3 is 13 residues long. Germline CDR1 is KGHSH and CDR2 is LQKENI. CDR3 in DNA: TGTGCCAGCTCGCGGACTAGGGGGGTTGAAGCTTTCTTT. Its translation: CASSRTRGVEAFF.

This chain joins TRBV30 and TRBJ2-1; 13 positions match TRBD2. V trimming: 3 bases; J trimming: 13 bases; junction bases outside the gene matches: 6. Germline loops: CDR1 GTSNPN, CDR2 SVGIG (reference sequence). The CDR3 length is 13 residues. The CDR3 region is CAWRVGGLAGQFF. The CDR3 DNA reads TGTGCCTGGAGAGTCGGGGGACTAGCGGGACAGTTCTTC.

The chain has TRBV10-3 and TRBJ2-2; D remains unclear. Germline CDR1 ENHRY, CDR2 SYGVKD. The CDR3 loop spans 14 amino acids. Trimming took 6 bases from V and 1 from J, leaving 9 bases between them. The CDR3 sequence: CAISTAGNTGELFF. CDR3 in DNA: TGTGCCATCAGCACCGCAGGGAACACCGGGGAGCTGTTTTTT.

V gene TRBV19 combines with J gene TRBJ2-6; 7 positions agree with TRBD1. CDR1 LNHDA and CDR2 SQIVND come from the germline V gene (reference sequence). The V gene end was trimmed by 1 base and the J gene end by 2 bases; junction bases not matched to a gene: 2. The CDR3 has 16 residues. In DNA, the CDR3 is TGTGCCAGTAGTATAGCAACAGGGGCTGGGGCCAACGTCCTGACTTTC. Translated: CASSIATGAGANVLTF.

V usage is TRBV28 and J usage is TRBJ1-5; D may be TRBD1 (6 bases). The germline gives CDR1 MDHEN, CDR2 SYDVKM. The CDR3 runs to 14 residues. Trimming removed 5 bases from V and 5 bases from J, with 13 bases in between. Written as DNA, the CDR3 is TGTGCCAGCAGTAGGGGGGGGCGTGATCAGCCCCAGCATTTT. Its protein is CASSRGGRDQPQHF. Complete variable domain (other parts from reference TRBV28 and TRBJ1-5): DVKVTQSSRYLVKRTGEKVFLECVQDMDHENMFWYRQDPGLGLRLIYFSYDVKMKEKGDIPEGYSVSREKKERFSLILESASTNQTSMYLCASSRGGRDQPQHFGDGTRLSIL.

The rearrangement uses TRBV7-9 and TRBJ1-2; 8 positions match TRBD1. Germline values: CDR1 SEHNR, CDR2 FQNEAQ (reference sequence). The CDR3 extends over 14 amino acids. V was clipped by 5 bases and J by 4 bases; unmatched bases: 6. The CDR3 loop is CASSAGQGSYGYTF. CDR3 coding DNA: TGTGCCAGCAGCGCCGGACAGGGCAGCTATGGCTACACCTTC.